These 14 T cell receptor beta chains share one sample of origin, sequenced in a study of cytomegalovirus exposure and HLA in healthy donors. Libraries were prepared by immunoSEQ multiplex PCR; TCRdb keeps only in-frame clonotypes and omits some of them. The data show tens of thousands of clones, approximately 94% seen once. Source material: PBMCs. The receptor source for this set is a woman under 40 in good health and CMV-seronegative.

The chain's CDR3 is CASSSGDRGQETQYF. In DNA, the CDR3 is TGCGCCAGCAGCTCGGGAGACAGGGGCCAAGAGACCCAGTACTTC. The chain has TRBV5-1 and TRBJ2-5; TRBD1 aligns across 8 bases. Trimming at V came to 3 bases and at J to 1 base, leaving 5 bases not matched to a gene. Looked up from germline, CDR1 is SGHRS and CDR2 is YFSETQ. The CDR3 loop spans 15 amino acids.

The chain's CDR3 is CASSFSAGGPINEQFF. CDR3 nucleotide sequence: TGTGCCAGCAGCTTCAGTGCGGGGGGGCCTATCAATGAGCAGTTCTTC. The rearrangement uses TRBV7-2 and TRBJ2-1; 9 nucleotides agree with TRBD2. Germline-derived CDR1 and CDR2 are SGHTA and FQGNSA. With 3 bases clipped from V and 6 bases from J, the junction kept 9 bases outside the gene matches. The CDR3 totals 16 residues.

The chain carries TRBV7-2 and TRBJ1-5, with TRBD1 as a possible D gene (6 bases). This CDR3 has 15 amino acids. The ends were cut back, 3 bases at V and 0 bases at J, with 9 bases in the middle. Looked up from germline, CDR1 is SGHTA and CDR2 is FQGNSA. Written as DNA, the CDR3 is TGTGCCAGCAGCTTGCAAGGGGGTAGCAATCAGCCCCAGCATTTT. Translating gives CASSLQGGSNQPQHF.

The gene calls are TRBV27 and TRBJ2-2, with TRBD1 identical over 8 bases. Looked up from germline, CDR1 is MNHEY and CDR2 is SMNVEV (reference sequence). Germline trimming cut 6 bases from V and 6 bases from J; bases unmatched to any gene: 6. CDR3 length: 14 residues. This CDR3 reads CASRVVQGAGELFF. The CDR3 nucleotides read TGTGCCAGCAGGGTCGTACAGGGGGCCGGGGAGCTGTTTTTT.

The V call is TRBV27, the J call TRBJ2-4; 8 positions agree with TRBD1. The CDR3 loop spans 16 amino acids. Germline V lookup: CDR1 MNHEY, CDR2 SMNVEV (reference sequence). V trimming: 5 bases; J trimming: 1 base; junction bases outside the gene matches: 7. CDR3 DNA: TGTGCCAGCAGTCTAGGACAGGGCTTGGCCAAAAACATTCAGTACTTC. As protein: CASSLGQGLAKNIQYF.

About this clone itself: One end of the junction varies from germline; a read error may be responsible. The CDR3 DNA follows: TGTGCTAGCAGTTGGACAGAGTGCTATGGCTACACCTTC. It encodes CASSWTECYGYTF. The genes are TRBV7-7 and TRBJ1-2; D possibly corresponds to TRBD1 (6 bases). This CDR3 contains 13 residues. Germline CDR1 and CDR2: SSHAT and FNYEAQ (reference sequence).

The gene calls are TRBV4-1 and TRBJ1-1, with D hard to call. The ends were cut back, 3 bases at V and 7 bases at J, with 9 bases in the middle. CDR1 is MGHRA, CDR2 YSYEKL, per germline. The length of the CDR3 is 12 residues. As DNA, the CDR3 is TGCGCCAGCAGCCACGGCCGAGGTGAAGCTTTCTTT. Encoded protein: CASSHGRGEAFF.

The chain uses TRBV7-2 and TRBJ2-1; 7 nucleotides align to TRBD2. Germline V gives CDR1 SGHTA, CDR2 FQGNSA. V lost 4 bases to trimming and J lost 7 bases; unmatched junction nucleotides: 16. CDR3 length: 17 amino acids. CDR3 loop: CASSSAFGAGAENEQFF. The DNA for the CDR3 is TGTGCCAGCAGCTCCGCCTTTGGGGCGGGAGCTGAGAATGAGCAGTTCTTC.

This chain connects TRBV19 to TRBJ2-7, with 7 bases identical to TRBD1. Germline values: CDR1 LNHDA, CDR2 SQIVND (reference sequence). With V trimmed by 0 bases and J by 8 bases, 13 bases remained unmatched. The CDR3 has 16 amino acids. DNA of the CDR3: TGTGCCAGTAGTATAGATGGGAAGGACAGGATCTTCCAGCAGTACTTC. Translated, it gives CASSIDGKDRIFQQYF.

This rearrangement joins TRBV7-3 to TRBJ2-5, with 7 bases that match TRBD1. The CDR3 extends over 16 amino acids. The germline CDR1 and CDR2 sequences are SGHTA and FQGTGA. The V segment lost 5 bases and the J segment 1 base; nucleotides outside the gene matches: 10. The CDR3 sequence: CASSVGQPRTQETQYF. The CDR3 DNA reads TGTGCCAGCAGCGTGGGACAGCCAAGGACCCAAGAGACCCAGTACTTC.

This chain uses TRBV29-1 with TRBJ1-2, with 7 bases aligning to TRBD1. This CDR3 has 11 amino acids. V was clipped by 6 bases and J by 8 bases; unmatched bases: 6. Germline V gene data show CDR1 as SQVTM and CDR2 as ANQGSEA. In DNA, the CDR3 is TGCAGCGTACAGGGGAGAGAGGGCTACACCTTC. Protein sequence: CSVQGREGYTF.

This rearrangement joins TRBV7-9 to TRBJ1-5, with 7 positions matching TRBD1. J lost 6 bases, V lost 10 bases, and 9 bases had no gene match. This CDR3 comprises 13 residues. The V gene's germline CDR1 is SEHNR and CDR2 FQNEAQ (reference sequence). CDR3 nucleotide sequence: TGTGCCACTTCACAGGGGTTGGGTCAGCCCCAGCATTTT. This gives the protein CATSQGLGQPQHF.

This sequence joins TRBV5-1 and TRBJ2-3; possibly TRBD2 for D (6 bases). Between the trimmed V and J ends, which lost 1 base and 5 bases, there was a span of 17 bases. The CDR3 extends over 16 amino acids. The germline V gene has CDR1 SGHRS and CDR2 YFSETQ. This chain's CDR3 is CASSLPTGASGDTQYF. The CDR3 nucleotides read TGCGCCAGCAGCTTGCCAACGGGAGCTTCGGGAGATACGCAGTATTTT.

The V call is TRBV19, the J call TRBJ2-5, with 10 bases matching TRBD2. Germline CDR1 is LNHDA and CDR2 is SQIVND (reference sequence). V dropped 6 bases and J dropped 1; count of bases not matched to a gene: 8. The CDR3 covers 16 residues. The CDR3 loop is CASSRGLAVAQETQYF. The CDR3 DNA reads as TGTGCCAGTAGCCGCGGACTAGCGGTTGCCCAAGAGACCCAGTACTTC.